This is a list of T cell receptor beta chains from one sample in a study of blood T cell repertoires in COVID-19. The method was immunoSEQ multiplex PCR; TCRdb's version includes in-frame clones alone and lacks a portion of them. This sample yields 250,000 or so clones, of which roughly four fifths are seen a single time; about 4% belongs to the top ten. The sample was peripheral blood. All receptors derive from a man aged 50 or older with acute or convalescent COVID-19. CDR3s include the opening cysteine and the closing phenylalanine or tryptophan. Fields, in order: clone size, V gene, J gene, D gene, CDR3 DNA, CDR3 protein. D genes are given only for firm matches. The size of a clone is reported for some rows only, either as once, few or many, or as a class for expanded clones.

NA,TRBV11-3,TRBJ2-7,TRBD1,TGTGCCAGCAGCCCGGTTGGGACAGGCCCCTACGAGCAGTACTTC,CASSPVGTGPYEQYF
NA,TRBV12-3/TRBV12-4,TRBJ1-1,NA,TGTGCCAGCAGCCAGAGGACTGAAGCTTTCTTT,CASSQRTEAFF
NA,TRBV6-5,TRBJ2-1,TRBD2,TGTGCCAGCAGTTACGGCGGGAGGGCCGCGGATGAGCAGTTCTTC,CASSYGGRAADEQFF
NA,TRBV27,TRBJ1-5,TRBD1,TGTGCCAGCAGCCGACAGGGATATAGCAATCAGCCCCAGCATTTT,CASSRQGYSNQPQHF
few,TRBV19,TRBJ1-2,NA,TGTGCCGAGGACAGCAGCTACACCTTC,CAEDSSYTF
NA,TRBV6-6,TRBJ2-3,TRBD2,TGTGCCAGCAGTTACGGACTAGCGGGGTTTACAGATACGCAGTATTTT,CASSYGLAGFTDTQYF
few,TRBV19,TRBJ1-3,NA,TGTGCCACTAATCAGGGCTCTGGAAACACCATATATTTT,CATNQGSGNTIYF
NA,TRBV5-1,TRBJ2-2,TRBD2,TGCGCCAGCAGCGGGACTAGCTTAGACACCGGGGAGCTGTTTTTT,CASSGTSLDTGELFF
NA,TRBV14,TRBJ2-2,TRBD2,TGTGCCAGCAGCCAAGGAGCGGGAGGGAGGAACACCGGGGAGCTGTTTTTT,CASSQGAGGRNTGELFF
NA,TRBV27,TRBJ1-3,NA,TGTGCCAGCATGAGCACTGGAAACACCATATATTTT,CASMSTGNTIYF
NA,TRBV4-1,TRBJ1-2,TRBD1,TGCGCCAGCAGCCTAAGACAGGGCCAAGGCTACACCTTC,CASSLRQGQGYTF
NA,TRBV7-9,TRBJ1-5,TRBD1,TGTGCCAGCAGCCTAGGGACAGGCAATCAGCCCCAGCATTTT,CASSLGTGNQPQHF
NA,TRBV14,TRBJ1-6,TRBD1,TGTGCCAGCAGCCGCCTTAGACAGGGTAGGAATTCACCCCTCCACTTT,CASSRLRQGRNSPLHF
NA,TRBV6-6,TRBJ1-1,NA,TGTGCCAGCAGTTCCGTAGGACAGACTGAAGCTTTCTTT,CASSSVGQTEAFF
NA,TRBV28,TRBJ2-3,TRBD1,TGTGCCAGCAGTCCCCCGACAGGGGTGGGCACAGATACGCAGTATTTT,CASSPPTGVGTDTQYF
NA,TRBV5-1,TRBJ2-4,TRBD2,TGCGCCAGCAGCCCGGACCCTAGCGGGAGAAGAAGAAACATTCAGTACTTC,CASSPDPSGRRRNIQYF
NA,TRBV10-3,TRBJ2-7,NA,TGTGCCATCAGTGAGTTAGGGGACGAGCAGTACTTC,CAISELGDEQYF
NA,TRBV7-9,TRBJ2-7,TRBD2,TGTGCCAGCAGCTTAGGGGCGGGAGAGTACGAGCAGTACTTC,CASSLGAGEYEQYF
NA,TRBV21-1,TRBJ2-7,NA,TGTGCCAGCAGCAAAGTGCCTAGCGGGAGCCTCTACGAGCAGTACTTC,CASSKVPSGSLYEQYF
once,TRBV5-1,TRBJ2-5,TRBD2,TGCGCCAGCAGCTTGGTGTCTAGCGGGGAAGAGACCCAGTACTTC,CASSLVSSGEETQYF
NA,TRBV19,TRBJ1-5,NA,TGTGCCAGTAGTCCCCCAGGCAGTTCCCGGCCCCAGCATTTT,CASSPPGSSRPQHF
NA,TRBV3-1/TRBV3-2,TRBJ2-2,TRBD2,TGTGCCAGCAGCCTCGGGGGGAGCACCGGGGAGCTGTTTTTT,CASSLGGSTGELFF
NA,TRBV5-1,TRBJ1-3,NA,TGCGCCAGCAGATCCGGACAGCTTGCTGGAAACACCATATATTTT,CASRSGQLAGNTIYF
NA,TRBV3-1/TRBV3-2,TRBJ2-2,TRBD2,TGTGCCAGCAGCCAAGTGATAGCGGGAGTCACGTTGGGGACCGGGGAGCTGTTTTTT,CASSQVIAGVTLGTGELFF
NA,TRBV5-1,TRBJ1-4,NA,TGCGCCAGCAGCTTGGCCAAAAGGGGCAATGAAAAACTGTTTTTT,CASSLAKRGNEKLFF
once,TRBV9,TRBJ1-1,NA,TGTGCCAGCAGCCCCCAGGTGGCCGGGAGGAGCACTGAAGCTTTCTTT,CASSPQVAGRSTEAFF
NA,TRBV6-5,TRBJ2-5,NA,TGTGCCAGCAGTTACCCAGGGACCCAGTACTTC,CASSYPGTQYF
NA,TRBV7-3,TRBJ1-1,NA,TGTGCCAGCAGCCGTGGACAGAACACTGAAGCTTTCTTT,CASSRGQNTEAFF
NA,TRBV5-1,TRBJ2-7,NA,TGCGCCAGCAGCTTGGGACTAGACCTCTACGAGCAGTACTTC,CASSLGLDLYEQYF
NA,TRBV5-1,TRBJ1-6,TRBD1,TGCGCCAGCAGCTTTGGACAGGGGACTTCACCCCTCCACTTT,CASSFGQGTSPLHF
NA,TRBV15,TRBJ1-5,NA,TGTGCCACCAGCACTGAGGACAGTCCAAGCAATCAGCCCCAGCATTTT,CATSTEDSPSNQPQHF
NA,TRBV10-3,TRBJ1-1,NA,TGTGCCATCAGTCTGACAGCGAACACTGAAGCTTTCTTT,CAISLTANTEAFF
NA,TRBV3-1/TRBV3-2,TRBJ2-2,NA,TGTGCCAGCAGCCCCCGGGGGAGGACCGGGGAGCTGTTTTTT,CASSPRGRTGELFF
NA,TRBV7-9,TRBJ1-3,NA,TGTGCCAGCAGCCCCGTCGGAGTGGGAAACACCATATATTTT,CASSPVGVGNTIYF
NA,TRBV4-2,TRBJ1-6,NA,TGTGCCAGCAGCCAATCATCCCTGGAGGCCACCAATTCACCCCTCCACTTT,CASSQSSLEATNSPLHF
NA,TRBV3-1/TRBV3-2,TRBJ2-1,TRBD2,TGTGCCAGCAGCCAAGGACTAGCGGGTCACAATGAGCAGTTCTTC,CASSQGLAGHNEQFF
few,TRBV2,TRBJ1-3,NA,TGTGCCAGCAGCTACAGGGAACACTCTGGAAACACCATATATTTT,CASSYREHSGNTIYF
NA,TRBV18,TRBJ1-3,NA,TGTGCCAGCTCACATTCAGACAGGCGCTCTGGAAACACCATATATTTT,CASSHSDRRSGNTIYF
NA,TRBV18,TRBJ1-5,NA,TGTGCCAGCTCAGCCAAGGACAGCAACAATCAGCCCCAGCATTTT,CASSAKDSNNQPQHF
NA,TRBV11-3,TRBJ1-2,TRBD1,TGTGCCAGCAGCTCCGGGACAGGGGACTATGGCTACACCTTC,CASSSGTGDYGYTF
NA,TRBV6-1,TRBJ2-3,TRBD1,TGTGCCAGCAGTGAAGGACAGGGGGCAGATACGCAGTATTTT,CASSEGQGADTQYF
few,TRBV2,TRBJ1-4,NA,TGTGCCAGCAGTCCAGGGTATAGTAATGAAAAACTGTTTTTT,CASSPGYSNEKLFF
NA,TRBV30,TRBJ2-1,NA,TGTGCCTGGACCTATTGGTCCGTAAATGAGCAGTTCTTC,CAWTYWSVNEQFF
once,TRBV28,TRBJ1-6,TRBD1,TGTGCCAGCAGTCCAACGACAGGGATCAGCGGTTCACCCCTCCACTTT,CASSPTTGISGSPLHF
NA,TRBV3-1/TRBV3-2,TRBJ1-6,TRBD1,TGTGCCAGCAGCCAAGAGGGGACAGGAAGGGATTCACCCCTCCACTTT,CASSQEGTGRDSPLHF
NA,TRBV10-1,TRBJ2-2,TRBD2,TGCGCCAGCAGTGAGCGGGAGGCCGGGGAGCTGTTTTTT,CASSEREAGELFF
NA,TRBV28,TRBJ1-2,NA,TGTGCCAGCAATGGGCTTTTAGGCCAGGATGGCTACACCTTC,CASNGLLGQDGYTF
NA,TRBV5-6,TRBJ2-7,NA,TGTGCCAGCAGCTCCACCCGACACAAGTCAGGCGAGCAGTACTTC,CASSSTRHKSGEQYF
NA,TRBV3-1/TRBV3-2,TRBJ1-6,NA,TGTGCCAGCAGCCTGAGAATCATTCCACCCCTCCACTTT,CASSLRIIPPLHF
once,TRBV3-1/TRBV3-2,TRBJ1-4,NA,TGTGCCAGCAGCCAATCGGAGGTTCGGGGTAAACTGTTTTTT,CASSQSEVRGKLFF